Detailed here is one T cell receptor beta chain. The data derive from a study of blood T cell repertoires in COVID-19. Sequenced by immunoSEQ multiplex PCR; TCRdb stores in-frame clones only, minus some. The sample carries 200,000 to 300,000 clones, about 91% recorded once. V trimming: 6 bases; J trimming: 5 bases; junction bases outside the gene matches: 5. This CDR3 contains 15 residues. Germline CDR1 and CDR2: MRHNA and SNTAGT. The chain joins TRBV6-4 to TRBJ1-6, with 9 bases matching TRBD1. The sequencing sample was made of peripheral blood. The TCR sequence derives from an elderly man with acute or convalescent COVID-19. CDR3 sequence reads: CASSPRDRDNSPLHF. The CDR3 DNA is TGTGCCAGCAGCCCCCGGGACAGGGATAATTCACCCCTCCACTTT.